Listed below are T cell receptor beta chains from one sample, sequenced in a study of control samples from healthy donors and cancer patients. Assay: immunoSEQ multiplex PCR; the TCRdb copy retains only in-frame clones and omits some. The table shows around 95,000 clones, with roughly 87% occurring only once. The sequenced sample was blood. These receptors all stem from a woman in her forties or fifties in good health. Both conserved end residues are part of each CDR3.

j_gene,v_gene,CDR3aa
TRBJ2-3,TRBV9,CASSVGGGADTQYF
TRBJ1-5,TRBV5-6,CASSRAGLNQPQHF
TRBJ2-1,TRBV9,CASSVYHTNGNEQFF
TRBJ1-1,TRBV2,CAGYAGRANTEAFF
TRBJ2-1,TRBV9,CASSHLDNEQFF
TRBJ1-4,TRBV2,CASLTSGLTNEKLFF
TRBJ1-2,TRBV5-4,CASSSLEGNYGYTF
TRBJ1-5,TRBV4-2,CASSQNPQGSNQPQHF
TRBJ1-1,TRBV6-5,CASSKLLNTEAFF
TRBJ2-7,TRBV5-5,CASSLFDSYEQYF
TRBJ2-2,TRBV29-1,CSVGQNTGELFF
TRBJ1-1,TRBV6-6,CASSFPQGPTSPEAFF
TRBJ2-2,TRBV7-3,CASSLRGQGSRELFF
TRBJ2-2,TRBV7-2,CASSAYRGQGGELFF
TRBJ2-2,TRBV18,CASPRAGTGAINTGELFF
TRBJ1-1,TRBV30,CAWSFPPGVAAFF
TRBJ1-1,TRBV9,CASSVQGTREAFF
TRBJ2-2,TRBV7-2,CASSVVGGRGSGELFF
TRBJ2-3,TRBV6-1,CASSGSGGSSTDTQYF
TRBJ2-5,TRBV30,CAWSGLRGQETQYF
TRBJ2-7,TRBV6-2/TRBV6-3,CASSSSGMGGEQYF
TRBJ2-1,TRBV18,CASSPPNRNEQFF
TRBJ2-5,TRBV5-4,CASSRTQGTGETQYF
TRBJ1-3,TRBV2,CASTRDGTYHF
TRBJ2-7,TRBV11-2,CASISVAGAIYEQYF
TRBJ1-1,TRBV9,CASSVGQGVGTEAFF
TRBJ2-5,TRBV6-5,CASIGAGGQETQYF
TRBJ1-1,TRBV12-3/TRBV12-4,CASSPLLATEAFF
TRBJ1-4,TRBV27,CASRLTQGSGGREKLFF
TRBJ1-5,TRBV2,CASGGQGGDNQPQHF
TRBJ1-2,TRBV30,CAWSVLAGSYGYTF
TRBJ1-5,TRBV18,CASSPTRTSSNQPQHF
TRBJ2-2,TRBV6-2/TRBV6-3,CASSYKAGAFGELFF
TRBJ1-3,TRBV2,CAAQGGRNTIYF
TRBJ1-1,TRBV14,CASSLYRGGTEAFF
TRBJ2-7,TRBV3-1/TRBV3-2,CASSHGASYEQYF
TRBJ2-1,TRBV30,CAWSLLAGDDEQFF
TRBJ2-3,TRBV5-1,CASSGTSGSTDTQYF
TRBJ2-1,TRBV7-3,CASSLTSGPGVEQFF